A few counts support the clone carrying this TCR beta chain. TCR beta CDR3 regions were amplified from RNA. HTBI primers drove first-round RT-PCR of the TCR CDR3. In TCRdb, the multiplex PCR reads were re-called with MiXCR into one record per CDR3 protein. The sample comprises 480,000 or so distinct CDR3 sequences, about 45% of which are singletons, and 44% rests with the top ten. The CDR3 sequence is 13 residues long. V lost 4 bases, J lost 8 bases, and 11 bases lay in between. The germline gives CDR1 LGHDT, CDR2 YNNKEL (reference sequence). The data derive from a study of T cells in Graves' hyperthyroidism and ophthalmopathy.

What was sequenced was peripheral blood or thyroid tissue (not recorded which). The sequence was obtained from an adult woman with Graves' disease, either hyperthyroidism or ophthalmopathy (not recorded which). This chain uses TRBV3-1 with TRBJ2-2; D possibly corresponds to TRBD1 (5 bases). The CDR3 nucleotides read TGTGCCAGCAGCCCTGCAGGGCAGGGGGAGCTGTTTTTT. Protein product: CASSPAGQGELFF. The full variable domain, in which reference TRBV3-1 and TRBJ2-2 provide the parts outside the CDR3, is DTAVSQTPKYLVTQMGNDKSIKCEQNLGHDTMYWYKQDSKKFLKIMFSYNNKELIINETVPNRFSPKSPDKAHLNLHINSLELGDSAVYFCASSPAGQGELFFGEGSRLTVL.